This T cell receptor (beta chain) was sequenced during a study of blood T cell repertoires in COVID-19. On the study more broadly: There were acute and convalescent COVID-19 samples, and they came from the United States, Italy and Spain. In each case, the material was cDNA or gDNA derived from T cells, B-cell-depleted T cells, or PBMCs.

The CDR3 contains 17 residues. Germline V lookup: CDR1 MNHNS, CDR2 SASEGT. With 1 base removed from V and 6 bases from J, the gap between germline ends came to 18 bases. This clone was observed once. Authors' methods: Reference gene primer amplification gave nucleated cell count estimates. Method: immunoSEQ multiplex PCR; TCRdb's copy keeps in-frame clones and lacks some. From that table come the V and J calls and clone size; the DNA was used to work out D and trimming. The data show some 190,000 clones, with approximately 85% seen just once and approximately 8% held by the top ten. V gene TRBV6-1 combines with J gene TRBJ1-4; tentatively, D is TRBD1 (5 bases). The sequenced sample consisted of peripheral blood. The sequence came from a woman aged 60 to 75 with acute or convalescent COVID-19. CDR3 DNA sequence: TGTGCCAGCAGTGAAGTCCCTCCGGGGGGAGGTTATGAAAAACTGTTTTTT. This gives the protein CASSEVPPGGGYEKLFF.